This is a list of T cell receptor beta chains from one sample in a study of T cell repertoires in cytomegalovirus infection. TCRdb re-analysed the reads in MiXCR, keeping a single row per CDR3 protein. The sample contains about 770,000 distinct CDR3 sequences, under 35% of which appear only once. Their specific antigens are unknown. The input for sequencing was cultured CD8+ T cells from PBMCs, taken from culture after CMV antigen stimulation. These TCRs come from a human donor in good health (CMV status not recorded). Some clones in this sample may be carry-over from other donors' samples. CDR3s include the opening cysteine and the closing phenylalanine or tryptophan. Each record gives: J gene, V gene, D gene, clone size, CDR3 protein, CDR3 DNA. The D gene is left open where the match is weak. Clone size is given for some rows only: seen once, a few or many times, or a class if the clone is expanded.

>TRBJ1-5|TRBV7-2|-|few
CASSPGSGTNQPQHF
TGTGCCAGCAGCCCCGGGTCGGGGACCAATCAGCCCCAGCATTTT
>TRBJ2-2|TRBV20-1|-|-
CSASGQQTGELFF
TGCAGTGCTAGCGGTCAGCAAACCGGGGAGCTGTTTTTT
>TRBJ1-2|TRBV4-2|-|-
CASSQDLGGPAYGYTF
TGTGCCAGCAGCCAAGATCTCGGCGGGCCCGCATATGGCTACACCTTC
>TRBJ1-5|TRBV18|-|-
CASSRLGPTDLTNNQPQHF
TGTGCCAGCTCACGGTTGGGGCCCACCGACCTAACCAACAATCAGCCCCAGCATTTT
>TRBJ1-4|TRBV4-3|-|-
CASSQDTLGRTKLFF
TGCGCCAGCAGCCAAGATACCCTCGGTAGGACAAAACTGTTTTTT
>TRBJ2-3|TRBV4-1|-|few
CASSQEHLSSTDTQYF
TGCGCCAGCAGCCAAGAACATCTCTCTAGCACAGATACGCAGTATTTT
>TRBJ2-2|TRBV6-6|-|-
CASSYLPDLVGELFF
TGTGCCAGCAGTTACTTGCCCGATCTGGTCGGGGAGCTGTTTTTT
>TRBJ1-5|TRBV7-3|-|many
CASSLDFRTEQYQPQHF
TGTGCCAGCAGCTTAGACTTCCGGACGGAGCAATATCAGCCCCAGCATTTT
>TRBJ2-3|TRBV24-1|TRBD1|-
CATSGGTGRPDTQYF
TGTGCCACCAGTGGCGGGACAGGGAGACCAGATACGCAGTATTTT
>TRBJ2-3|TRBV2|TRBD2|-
CASSEGTSLTSSTDTQYF
TGTGCCAGCAGTGAAGGGACTAGCCTAACTTCTAGCACAGATACGCAGTATTTT
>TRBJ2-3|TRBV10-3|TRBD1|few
CAINPTGGRADTQYF
TGTGCCATCAACCCGACAGGGGGCAGAGCAGATACGCAGTATTTT
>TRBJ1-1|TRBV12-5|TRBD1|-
CASGFLGQGLMNTEAFF
TGTGCTAGTGGTTTTTTAGGACAGGGACTCATGAACACTGAAGCTTTCTTT
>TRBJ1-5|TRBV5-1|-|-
CASSLLGTPPEPQPPSNQPQHF
TGCGCCAGCAGCCTTCTCGGGACCCCACCAGAACCCCAACCACCTAGCAATCAGCCCCAGCATTTT
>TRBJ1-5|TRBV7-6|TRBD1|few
CASSSGTAQHF
TGTGCCAGCAGCTCCGGGACAGCCCAGCATTTT
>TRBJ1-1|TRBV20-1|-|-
CSARAWAKNTEAFF
TGCAGTGCTAGAGCCTGGGCCAAGAACACTGAAGCTTTCTTT
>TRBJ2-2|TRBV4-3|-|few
CASSQGDWGETGELFF
TGCGCCAGCAGCCAAGGGGATTGGGGAGAAACCGGGGAGCTGTTTTTT
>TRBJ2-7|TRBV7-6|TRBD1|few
CASSPDRAPYEQYF
TGTGCCAGCAGCCCTGACAGGGCACCCTACGAGCAGTACTTC
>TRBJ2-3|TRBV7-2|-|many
CASSLWGGEEDTQYF
TGTGCCAGCAGCTTATGGGGGGGCGAGGAAGATACGCAGTATTTT
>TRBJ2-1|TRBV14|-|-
CASSQEPSGYEQFF
TGTGCCAGCAGCCAAGAACCTTCAGGGTATGAGCAGTTCTTC
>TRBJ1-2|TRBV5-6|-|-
CASSQRGTAFGYTF
TGTGCCAGCAGCCAACGCGGGACGGCGTTTGGCTACACCTTC
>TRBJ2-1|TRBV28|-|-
CASSLRGGTLYNEQFF
TGTGCCAGCAGTTTAAGGGGGGGGACCCTCTACAATGAGCAGTTCTTC
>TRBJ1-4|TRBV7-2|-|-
CASSPNPYIREKLFF
TGTGCCAGCAGCCCCAACCCCTATATCAGGGAAAAACTGTTTTTT
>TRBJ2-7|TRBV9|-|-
CASSGADSYEQYF
TGTGCCAGCAGCGGGGCGGACAGTTACGAGCAGTACTTC
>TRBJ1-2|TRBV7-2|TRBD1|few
CASSLDWTGQDGYTF
TGTGCCAGCAGCTTAGATTGGACAGGCCAGGATGGCTACACCTTC
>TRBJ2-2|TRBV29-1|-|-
CSVVWGRRTGELFF
TGCAGCGTTGTGTGGGGGCGCCGAACCGGGGAGCTGTTTTTT
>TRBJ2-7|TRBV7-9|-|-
CASSLGSREQYF
TGTGCCAGCAGCTTAGGTAGTCGGGAGCAGTACTTC
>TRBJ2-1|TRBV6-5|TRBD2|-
CASSQGLIQRGAPSYNEQFF
TGTGCCAGCAGTCAAGGACTTATCCAGCGGGGGGCCCCGTCTTACAATGAGCAGTTCTTC
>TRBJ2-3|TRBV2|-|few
CASSDWGQRGTDTQYF
TGTGCCAGCAGTGACTGGGGGCAACGAGGCACAGATACGCAGTATTTT
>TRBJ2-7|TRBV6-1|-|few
CASSEASPDRTSYEQYF
TGTGCCAGCAGTGAAGCTTCCCCCGACAGGACTTCATACGAGCAGTACTTC
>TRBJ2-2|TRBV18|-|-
CASSPPVGGRGDTGELFF
TGTGCCAGCTCACCCCCGGTAGGGGGACGCGGGGACACCGGGGAGCTGTTTTTT
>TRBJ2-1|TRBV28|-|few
CASKDAGHTSYNEQFF
TGTGCCAGCAAAGACGCGGGGCATACCTCCTACAATGAGCAGTTCTTC
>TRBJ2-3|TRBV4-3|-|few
CASSQEAVRTDTQYF
TGCGCCAGCAGCCAAGAAGCAGTCCGCACAGATACGCAGTATTTT
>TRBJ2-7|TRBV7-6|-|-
CASSSAGRVSYEQYF
TGTGCCAGCAGCTCTGCAGGGAGAGTTTCCTACGAGCAGTACTTC
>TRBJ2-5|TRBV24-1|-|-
CATSDPGQNQETQYF
TGTGCCACCAGTGATCCCGGACAGAACCAAGAGACCCAGTACTTC
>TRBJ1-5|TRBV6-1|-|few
CASSEEGHRGQPQHF
TGTGCCAGCAGTGAAGAGGGCCACCGGGGTCAGCCCCAGCATTTT
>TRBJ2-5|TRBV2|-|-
CASSVYGPQETQYF
TGTGCCAGCAGTGTATACGGACCCCAAGAGACCCAGTACTTC
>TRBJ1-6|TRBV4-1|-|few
CASSQTFVFESLLHF
TGCGCCAGCAGCCAAACCTTCGTGTTTGAATCCCTCCTCCACTTT
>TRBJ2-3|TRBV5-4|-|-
CASSRRPPSASTDTQYF
TGTGCCAGCAGCCGCCGCCCACCATCCGCCAGCACAGATACGCAGTATTTT
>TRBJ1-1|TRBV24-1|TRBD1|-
CATSDWRTGKAFF
TGTGCCACCAGTGATTGGAGGACAGGAAAAGCTTTCTTT
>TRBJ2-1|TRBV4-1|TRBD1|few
CASSQDDRVQYEQFF
TGCGCCAGCAGCCAAGATGACAGGGTGCAATATGAGCAGTTCTTC
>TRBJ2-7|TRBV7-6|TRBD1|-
CASSLEGTGYEQYF
TGTGCCAGCAGCTTAGAAGGGACAGGTTACGAGCAGTACTTC
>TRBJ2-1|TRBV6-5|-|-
CASSYSMQAILYNEQFF
TGTGCCAGCAGTTACTCGATGCAGGCGATATTATACAATGAGCAGTTCTTC
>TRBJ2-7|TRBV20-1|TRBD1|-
CSAGLGTAYEQYF
TGCAGTGCGGGTCTAGGGACAGCCTACGAGCAGTACTTC
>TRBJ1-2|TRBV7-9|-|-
CASSLPLNTNYGYTF
TGTGCCAGCAGCTTACCCCTCAATACTAACTATGGCTACACCTTC
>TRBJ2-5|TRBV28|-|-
CASSLVRNQETQYF
TGTGCCAGCAGTTTGGTAAGAAACCAAGAGACCCAGTACTTC
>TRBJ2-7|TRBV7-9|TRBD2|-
CASSPLLLAGAVYEQYF
TGTGCCAGCAGCCCCCTCTTACTAGCGGGGGCCGTCTACGAGCAGTACTTC
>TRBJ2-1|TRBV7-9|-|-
CASSWAANEQFF
TGTGCCAGCAGCTGGGCCGCCAATGAGCAGTTCTTC